Listed below are T cell receptor beta chains from one sample, sequenced in a study of T cell responses to AZD1222 COVID-19 vaccine. The data were produced by immunoSEQ multiplex PCR, yet TCRdb's version contains in-frame clones alone and is incomplete. This sample yields around 130,000 clones, of which about 89% are seen a single time; around a tenth belongs to the top ten. The specimen was peripheral blood, collected 28 days after the second AZD1222 dose. These TCRs come from an adult who received the AZD1222 COVID-19 vaccine. Each CDR3 is given with its conserved first and last residue. Fields, in order: clone size, V gene, J gene, D gene, CDR3 DNA, CDR3 protein. The D gene is left open where the match is weak. Part of the rows lack a size; the others show once, few, many or a class for expanded clones.

abundance: NA; v_gene: TRBV6-6; j_gene: TRBJ1-2; d_gene: TRBD1; CDR3nt: TGTGCCAGCAGACAAGGACAGGGGGCGACCGGCTACACCTTC; CDR3aa: CASRQGQGATGYTF
abundance: NA; v_gene: TRBV7-3; j_gene: TRBJ1-2; d_gene: NA; CDR3nt: TGTGCCAGCAGCTTTACCGGGGGGGCCCAAAACTATGGCTACACCTTC; CDR3aa: CASSFTGGAQNYGYTF
abundance: few; v_gene: TRBV18; j_gene: TRBJ1-1; d_gene: NA; CDR3nt: TGTGCCAGCTCACCACCGTCGGGGGTTAGGAGCACTGAAGCTTTCTTT; CDR3aa: CASSPPSGVRSTEAFF
abundance: NA; v_gene: TRBV11-2; j_gene: TRBJ1-5; d_gene: TRBD1; CDR3nt: TGTGCCAGCAGCTTTGGACAGGGCAATCAGCCCCAGCATTTT; CDR3aa: CASSFGQGNQPQHF
abundance: NA; v_gene: TRBV27; j_gene: TRBJ1-1; d_gene: NA; CDR3nt: TGTGCCAGCAGCCGGACAGTGAACACTGAAGCTTTCTTT; CDR3aa: CASSRTVNTEAFF
abundance: NA; v_gene: TRBV19; j_gene: TRBJ2-7; d_gene: NA; CDR3nt: TGTGCCAGTAGTTCGCGACAGGGACTCTACGAGCAGTACTTC; CDR3aa: CASSSRQGLYEQYF
abundance: NA; v_gene: TRBV4-1; j_gene: TRBJ2-2; d_gene: NA; CDR3nt: TGCGCCAGCAGCCCTAGGGTGAACGGGGAGCTGTTTTTT; CDR3aa: CASSPRVNGELFF
abundance: few; v_gene: TRBV3-1/TRBV3-2; j_gene: TRBJ1-1; d_gene: NA; CDR3nt: TGTGCCAGCAGATGGGATTGGAACACTGAAGCTTTCTTT; CDR3aa: CASRWDWNTEAFF
abundance: NA; v_gene: TRBV18; j_gene: TRBJ1-1; d_gene: NA; CDR3nt: TGTGCCAGCTCACCATGGGTTACTCCGAACACTGAAGCTTTCTTT; CDR3aa: CASSPWVTPNTEAFF
abundance: once; v_gene: TRBV6-5; j_gene: TRBJ2-7; d_gene: TRBD2; CDR3nt: TGTGCCAGCAGTAAACTAGCGGGGCACTCCTACGAGCAGTACTTC; CDR3aa: CASSKLAGHSYEQYF
abundance: NA; v_gene: TRBV9; j_gene: TRBJ1-1; d_gene: TRBD1; CDR3nt: TGTGCCAGCAGCGTAGTCGCAGGGGGCACTGAAGCTTTCTTT; CDR3aa: CASSVVAGGTEAFF
abundance: NA; v_gene: TRBV2; j_gene: TRBJ2-1; d_gene: NA; CDR3nt: TGTGCCAGCAGTACCTACCCCCCGTGGGGGGAGAGCTCCTACAATGAGCAGTTCTTC; CDR3aa: CASSTYPPWGESSYNEQFF
abundance: NA; v_gene: TRBV12-3/TRBV12-4; j_gene: TRBJ2-5; d_gene: NA; CDR3nt: TGTGCCAGCTGCGGTCTCAGGGAGACCCAGTACTTC; CDR3aa: CASCGLRETQYF
abundance: NA; v_gene: TRBV15; j_gene: TRBJ1-1; d_gene: NA; CDR3nt: TGTGCCACCAGCAGGGATGGACGGCTAAACACTGAAGCTTTCTTT; CDR3aa: CATSRDGRLNTEAFF
abundance: NA; v_gene: TRBV3-1/TRBV3-2; j_gene: TRBJ2-1; d_gene: TRBD2; CDR3nt: TGTGCCAGCAGCCTTACCGGGAGGGCTGGTGAGCAGTTCTTC; CDR3aa: CASSLTGRAGEQFF
abundance: once; v_gene: TRBV2; j_gene: TRBJ1-4; d_gene: NA; CDR3nt: TGTGCCAGCAGTAAACAGGGTGCCAATGAAAAACTGTTTTTT; CDR3aa: CASSKQGANEKLFF